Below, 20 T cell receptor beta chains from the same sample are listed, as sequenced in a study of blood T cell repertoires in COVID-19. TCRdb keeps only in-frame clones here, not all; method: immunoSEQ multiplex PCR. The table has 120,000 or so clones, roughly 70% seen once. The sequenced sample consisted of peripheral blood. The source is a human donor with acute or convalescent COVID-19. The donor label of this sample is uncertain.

The CDR3 coding sequence is TGCAGCGTTGAGGCAGTCTCCTACGAGCAGTACTTC. Encoded protein: CSVEAVSYEQYF. The rearrangement uses TRBV29-1 and TRBJ2-7; D unclear. The ends were cut back, 3 bases at V and 0 bases at J, with 6 bases in the middle. The CDR3 length is 12 residues. The germline V gene has CDR1 SQVTM and CDR2 ANQGSEA.

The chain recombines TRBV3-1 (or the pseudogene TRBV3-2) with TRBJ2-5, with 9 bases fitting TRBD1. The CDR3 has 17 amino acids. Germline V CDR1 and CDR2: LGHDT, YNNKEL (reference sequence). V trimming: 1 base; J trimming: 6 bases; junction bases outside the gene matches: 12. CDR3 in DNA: TGTGCCAGCAGCCAAGCTGGGGGACAGGGAGGAGGAAAGACCCAGTACTTC. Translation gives CASSQAGGQGGGKTQYF.

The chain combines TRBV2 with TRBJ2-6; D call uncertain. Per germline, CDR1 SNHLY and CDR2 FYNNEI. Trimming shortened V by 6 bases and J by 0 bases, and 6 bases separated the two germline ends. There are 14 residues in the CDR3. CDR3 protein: CASRSSSGANVLTF. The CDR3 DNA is TGTGCCAGCAGGTCCAGCTCTGGGGCCAACGTCCTGACTTTC.

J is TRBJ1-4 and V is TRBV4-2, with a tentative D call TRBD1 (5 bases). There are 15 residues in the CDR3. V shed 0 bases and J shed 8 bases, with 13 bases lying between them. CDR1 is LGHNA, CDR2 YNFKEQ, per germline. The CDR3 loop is CASSQEGGVGEKLFF. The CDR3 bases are TGTGCCAGCAGCCAAGAGGGGGGGGTAGGAGAAAAACTGTTTTTT.

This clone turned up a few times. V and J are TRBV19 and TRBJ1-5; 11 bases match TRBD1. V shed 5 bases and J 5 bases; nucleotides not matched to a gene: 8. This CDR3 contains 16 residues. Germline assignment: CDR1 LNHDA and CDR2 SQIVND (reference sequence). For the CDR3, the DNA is TGTGCCAGTAGTGATAATGGACAGGGGGCCTATCAGCCCCAGCATTTT. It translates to CASSDNGQGAYQPQHF.

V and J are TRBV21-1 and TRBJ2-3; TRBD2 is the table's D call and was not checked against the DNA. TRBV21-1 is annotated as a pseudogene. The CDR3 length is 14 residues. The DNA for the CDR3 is TGTGCCAGCAGCAAAGGCGGAGCCACAGATACGCAGTATTTT. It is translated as CASSKGGATDTQYF.

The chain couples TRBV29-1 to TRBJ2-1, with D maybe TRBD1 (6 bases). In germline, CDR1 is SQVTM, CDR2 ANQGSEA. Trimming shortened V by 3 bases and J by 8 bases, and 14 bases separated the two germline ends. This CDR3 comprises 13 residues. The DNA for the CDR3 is TGCAGCGTTGAGGGGGTTGGGGGCGATGAGCAGTTCTTC. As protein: CSVEGVGGDEQFF.

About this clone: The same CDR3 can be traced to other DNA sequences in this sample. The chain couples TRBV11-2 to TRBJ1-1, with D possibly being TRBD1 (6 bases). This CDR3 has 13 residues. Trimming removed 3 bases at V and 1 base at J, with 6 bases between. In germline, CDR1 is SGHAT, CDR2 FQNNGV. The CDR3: CASSLTGNTEAFF. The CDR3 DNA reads TGTGCCAGCAGCTTGACAGGGAACACTGAAGCTTTCTTT.

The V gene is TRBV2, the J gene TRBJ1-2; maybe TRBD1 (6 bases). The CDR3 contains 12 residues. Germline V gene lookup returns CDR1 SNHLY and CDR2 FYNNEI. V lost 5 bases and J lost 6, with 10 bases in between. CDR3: CASSLDSDGYTF. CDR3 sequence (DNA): TGTGCCAGCAGTCTGGACAGTGATGGCTACACCTTC.

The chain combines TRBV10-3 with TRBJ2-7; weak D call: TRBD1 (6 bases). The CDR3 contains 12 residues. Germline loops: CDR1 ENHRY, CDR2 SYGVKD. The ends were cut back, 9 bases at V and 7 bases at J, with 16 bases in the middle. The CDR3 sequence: CAIATRGDEQYF. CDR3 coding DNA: TGTGCCATTGCCACCAGGGGAGATGAGCAGTACTTC.

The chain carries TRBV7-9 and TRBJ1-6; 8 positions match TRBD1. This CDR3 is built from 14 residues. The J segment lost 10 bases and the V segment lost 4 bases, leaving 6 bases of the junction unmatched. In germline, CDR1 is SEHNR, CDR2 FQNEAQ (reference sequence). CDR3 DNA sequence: TGTGCCAGCAGCTCTCAGGGGGCTAAATCACCCCTCCACTTT. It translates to CASSSQGAKSPLHF. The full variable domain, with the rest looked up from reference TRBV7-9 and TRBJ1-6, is DTGVSQNPRHKITKRGQNVTFRCDPISEHNRLYWYRQTLGQGPEFLTYFQNEAQLEKSRLLSDRFSAERPKGSFSTLEIQRTEQGDSAMYLCASSSQGAKSPLHFGNGTRLTVT.

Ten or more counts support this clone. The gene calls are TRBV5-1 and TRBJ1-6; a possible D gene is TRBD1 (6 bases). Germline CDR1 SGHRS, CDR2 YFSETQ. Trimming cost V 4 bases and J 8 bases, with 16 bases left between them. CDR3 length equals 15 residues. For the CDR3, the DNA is TGCGCCAGCAGCGCCAGGACAGCCAAGGATTCACCCCTCCACTTT. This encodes CASSARTAKDSPLHF.

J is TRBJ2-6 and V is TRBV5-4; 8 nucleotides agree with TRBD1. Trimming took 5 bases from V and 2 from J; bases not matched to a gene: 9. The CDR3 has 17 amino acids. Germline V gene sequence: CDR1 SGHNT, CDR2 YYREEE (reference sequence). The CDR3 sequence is CASRTDRGGPGANVLTF. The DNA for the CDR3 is TGTGCCAGCAGAACCGACAGGGGTGGTCCTGGGGCCAACGTCCTGACTTTC.

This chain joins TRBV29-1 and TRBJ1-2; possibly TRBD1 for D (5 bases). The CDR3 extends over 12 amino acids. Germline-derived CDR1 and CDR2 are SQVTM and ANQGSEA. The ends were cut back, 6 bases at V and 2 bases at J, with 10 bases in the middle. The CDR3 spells CSVSTENYGYTF. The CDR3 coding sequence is TGCAGCGTGTCGACAGAAAACTATGGCTACACCTTC. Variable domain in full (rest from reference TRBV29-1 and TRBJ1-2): SAVISQKPSRDICQRGTSLTIQCQVDSQVTMMFWYRQQPGQSLTLIATANQGSEATYESGFVIDKFPISRPNLTFSTLTVSNMSPEDSSIYLCSVSTENYGYTFGSGTRLTVV.

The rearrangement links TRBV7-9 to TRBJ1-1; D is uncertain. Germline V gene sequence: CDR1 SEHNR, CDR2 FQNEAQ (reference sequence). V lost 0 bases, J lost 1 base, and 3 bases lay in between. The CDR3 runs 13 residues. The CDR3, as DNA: TGTGCCAGCAGCTTAGCAGCGAACACTGAAGCTTTCTTT. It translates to CASSLAANTEAFF.

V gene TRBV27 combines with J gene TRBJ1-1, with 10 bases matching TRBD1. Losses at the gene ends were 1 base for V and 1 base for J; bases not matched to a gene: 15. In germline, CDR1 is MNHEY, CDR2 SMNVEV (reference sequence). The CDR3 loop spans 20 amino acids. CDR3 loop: CASSLFVRRDRGGQNTEAFF. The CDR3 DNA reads TGTGCCAGCAGTTTATTTGTCCGAAGGGACAGGGGTGGCCAGAACACTGAAGCTTTCTTT.

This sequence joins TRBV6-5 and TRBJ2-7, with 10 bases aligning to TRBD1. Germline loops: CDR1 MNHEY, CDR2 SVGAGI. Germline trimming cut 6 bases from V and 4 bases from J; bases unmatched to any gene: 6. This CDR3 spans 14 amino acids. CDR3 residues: CASSLMDRGYEQYV. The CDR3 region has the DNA TGTGCCAGCAGCCTAATGGACAGGGGGTACGAGCAGTACGTC.

CDR3 in DNA: TGCGCCAGCAGCTTGGGCGGGGGCGCCCTTAATGAAAAACTGTTTTTT. The encoded protein is CASSLGGGALNEKLFF. The chain links TRBV5-1 to TRBJ1-4; D might be TRBD1 (6 bases). Trimming took off 0 bases at V and 4 bases at J, with 13 bases between the two ends. The CDR3 loop spans 16 amino acids. CDR1 and CDR2 from the germline V gene are SGHRS and YFSETQ.

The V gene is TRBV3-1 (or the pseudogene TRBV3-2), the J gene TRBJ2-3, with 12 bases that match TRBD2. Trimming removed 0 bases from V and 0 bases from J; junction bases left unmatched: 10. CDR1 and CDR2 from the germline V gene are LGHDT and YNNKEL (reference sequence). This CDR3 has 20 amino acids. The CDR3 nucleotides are TGTGCCAGCAGCCAAGATCAAGCTAGCGGGGGGGTTCATAGCACAGATACGCAGTATTTT. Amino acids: CASSQDQASGGVHSTDTQYF.

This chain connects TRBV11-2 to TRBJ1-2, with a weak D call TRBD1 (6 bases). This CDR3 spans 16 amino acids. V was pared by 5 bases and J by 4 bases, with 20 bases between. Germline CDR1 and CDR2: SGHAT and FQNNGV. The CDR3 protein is CASSPQGPTGLYGYTF. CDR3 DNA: TGTGCCAGCAGCCCCCAAGGTCCGACAGGACTCTATGGCTACACCTTC. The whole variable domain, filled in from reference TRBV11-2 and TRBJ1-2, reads EAGVAQSPRYKIIEKRQSVAFWCNPISGHATLYWYQQILGQGPKLLIQFQNNGVVDDSQLPKDRFSAERLKGVDSTLKIQPAKLEDSAVYLCASSPQGPTGLYGYTFGSGTRLTVV.